This T cell receptor beta chain comes out of a study of sequential checkpoint blockade in melanoma. Study-wide background: Arm A got nivolumab then ipilimumab; arm B the reverse, 1:1. After both sequences, patients received maintenance nivolumab.

Trimming cost V 2 bases and J 4 bases, with 15 bases left between them. Germline V lookup: CDR1 SGDLS, CDR2 YYNGEE. The CDR3 consists of 16 residues. Clones were sequenced by immunoSEQ multiplex PCR, and TCRdb holds only the in-frame ones, with some missing. The sample has 25,000 to 35,000 clones; roughly nine tenths are singletons. As to treatment: randomized to nivolumab then ipilimumab (arm A) or the reverse (arm B). No patient had prior DNA-damaging chemotherapy. Live CD3+CD8+ CD19− CD56− cells were sorted from PBMCs. The clonotype originates from a human donor with melanoma. The chain employs TRBV9 and TRBJ2-2; D possibly corresponds to TRBD1 (6 bases). Source: CD8+ T cells sorted from blood (inferred from file names), taken from a patient given nivolumab and ipilimumab in sequence. CDR3 sequence reads: CASSVGGEGLTGELFF. CDR3 DNA sequence: TGTGCCAGCAGCGTTGGGGGCGAGGGGCTCACCGGGGAGCTGTTTTTT.